The T cell receptor beta chain described here comes from a study of T cells expressing NK-cell markers (dated by TCRdb to 2018 to 2021). The study in broad terms: TCR beta-chain repertoires were profiled in sorted CD3+CD56+NKG2C+, CD3+CD56+NKG2C- and CD3+CD56-NKG2C+ T-cell subsets from roughly eight donors. Libraries were sequenced as 2 x 150 bp reads on Illumina HiSeq 2000/2500, MiSeq or NextSeq. Randomly selected healthy volunteers, three men and five women, were used as the eight sequenced donors. Seven of the eight sequenced donors were HCMV-seropositive and one was HCMV-seronegative. The paper's findings and limits, for the study overall: In several donors, the dominant CD3+CD56+NKG2C+ clonotypes were found to rank among the top 10 CD8+ clonotypes and to make up 1.0-7.0% of CD8+ T cells. It remained unclear whether the expanded NKG2C-expressing T cell clones were specific for HCMV antigens. Those dominant clonotypes were again the most abundant among CD3+CD56-NKG2C+ cells in a handful of donors, at about 28.3-65%.

The sequencer was an Illumina HiSeq 2000. 5'RACE template switching, by which a universal primer site and unique molecular identifiers were added, was used to make TCR beta cDNA libraries. Priming for cDNA synthesis came from the TCR beta constant segment, and two successive PCR amplification steps followed. Under the source paper's analysis protocol: MIGEC was used to demultiplex reads and group the reads by UMI, and MiTCR was used to assemble and quantify clonotypes. To exclude erroneous sequences, any TCR cDNA sequence not supported by at least two reads was discarded. Downstream repertoire analysis used the tcR package, and clonotypes were matched across fractions by CDR3 nucleotide sequence plus V segment. VDJmatch was used to annotate antigen specificity against VDJdb, with one amino acid substitution allowed in CDR3. After the reads were reprocessed by TCRdb, one entry was made per CDR3 protein sequence, with no DNA. For this entry, the V and J calls and clone size follow TCRdb and not the study's own pipeline. For this sample, the table gives 200,000 to 300,000 distinct CDR3 sequences. In total, the top ten clones hold about 0.4% of the sample.

The CDR1 and CDR2 encoded by the germline V gene (reference sequence) are PRHDT and FYEKMQ. Including the terminal cysteine and phenylalanine, the CDR3 comprises 13 residues. A DNA sequence was not provided. As concerns this clonotype: Its antigen is currently not known.

To determine HCMV serostatus, a commercial ELISA kit was used to detect HCMV-specific IgG in serum. Peripheral blood mononuclear cells were isolated from blood by Ficoll density gradient centrifugation. Sequencing was done on a sample of blood T cells: a sorted CD56 or NKG2C T cell subset, CD4+ or CD8+ T cells, or bulk PBMC T cells (not recorded which). The receptor comes from a man between 18 and 29 years old in good health. Donor details come from another sample of the same person, matched by shared clones. The V and J genes are TRBV13 and TRBJ1-2; checking the TCRdb D call of TRBD1 is not possible without DNA. The CDR3 loop reads CASSLKGAGGYTF.